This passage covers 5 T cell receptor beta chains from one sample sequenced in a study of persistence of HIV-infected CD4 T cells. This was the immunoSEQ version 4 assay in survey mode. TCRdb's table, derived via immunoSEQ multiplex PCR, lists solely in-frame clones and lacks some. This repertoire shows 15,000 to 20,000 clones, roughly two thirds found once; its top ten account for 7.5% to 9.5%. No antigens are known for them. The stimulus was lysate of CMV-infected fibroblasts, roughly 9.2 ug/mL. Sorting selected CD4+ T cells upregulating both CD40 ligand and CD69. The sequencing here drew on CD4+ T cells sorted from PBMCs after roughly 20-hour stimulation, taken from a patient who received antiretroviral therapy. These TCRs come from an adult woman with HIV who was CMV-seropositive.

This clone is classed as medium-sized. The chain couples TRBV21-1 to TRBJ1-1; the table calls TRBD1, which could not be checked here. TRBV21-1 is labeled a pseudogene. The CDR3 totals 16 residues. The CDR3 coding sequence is TGTGCCAGCAGCCCCCGGCAGGGGTGGATGAACACTGAAGCTTTCTTT. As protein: CASSPRQGWMNTEAFF.

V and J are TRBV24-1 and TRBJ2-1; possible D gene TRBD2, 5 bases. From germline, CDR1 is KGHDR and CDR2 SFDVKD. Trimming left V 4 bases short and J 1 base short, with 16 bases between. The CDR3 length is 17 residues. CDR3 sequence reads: CATSDPRRGGSYNEQFF. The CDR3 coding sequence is TGTGCCACCAGTGACCCTCGCCGTGGAGGTTCCTACAATGAGCAGTTCTTC.

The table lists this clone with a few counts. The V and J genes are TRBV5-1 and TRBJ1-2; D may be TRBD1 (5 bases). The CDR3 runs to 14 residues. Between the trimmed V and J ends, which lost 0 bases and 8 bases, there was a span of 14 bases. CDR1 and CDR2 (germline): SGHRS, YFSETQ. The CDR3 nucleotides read TGCGCCAGCAGCTTGGCGTTAGGGGCGTACGGCTACACCTTC. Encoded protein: CASSLALGAYGYTF.

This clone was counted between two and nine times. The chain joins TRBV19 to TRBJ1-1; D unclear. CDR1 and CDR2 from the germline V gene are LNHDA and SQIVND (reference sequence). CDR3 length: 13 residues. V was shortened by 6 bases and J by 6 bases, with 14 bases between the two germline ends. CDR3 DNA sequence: TGTGCCAGTAGGTCCCTGGGGTGGGCTGAAGCTTTCTTT. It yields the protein CASRSLGWAEAFF.

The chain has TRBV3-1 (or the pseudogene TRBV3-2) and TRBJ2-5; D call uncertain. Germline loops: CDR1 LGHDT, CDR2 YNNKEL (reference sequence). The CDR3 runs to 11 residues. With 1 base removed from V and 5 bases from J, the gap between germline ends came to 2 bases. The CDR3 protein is CASSQGETQYF. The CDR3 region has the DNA TGTGCCAGCAGCCAAGGGGAGACCCAGTACTTC.